The 5 T cell receptor beta chains below come from one sample, sequenced in a study of T-cell memory formation after mild COVID-19. Via MiXCR, TCRdb re-called the 5' RACE reads, giving one row per CDR3 protein. The table has 75,000 to 95,000 distinct CDR3 sequences, about 12% seen once; the top ten hold about 27%. The sample was PBMCs or a T cell subset sorted from them (not recorded which). These TCRs come from an adult woman who had mild COVID-19 (a few samples of this study predate the infection). Cell type and time point are not known.

A few counts support this clonotype. The V and J genes are TRBV13 and TRBJ1-1, with TRBD1 matching 7 bases. This CDR3 spans 12 amino acids. Unmatched junction bases numbered 2, after V lost 5 bases and J lost 5 bases. Germline loops: CDR1 PRHDT, CDR2 FYEKMQ (reference sequence). This CDR3 reads CASSPQGTEAFF. CDR3 nucleotides: TGTGCCAGCAGCCCACAGGGGACTGAAGCTTTCTTT.

The V gene is TRBV5-1, the J gene TRBJ2-5; TRBD2 matches at 7 bases. This CDR3 has 12 residues. V lost 7 bases to trimming and J lost 4 bases; unmatched junction nucleotides: 4. Per the germline V gene, CDR1 is SGHRS and CDR2 is YFSETQ. The CDR3, as DNA: TGCGCCAGCTGCCCGGGGGGAGAGACCCAGTACTTC. Translating gives CASCPGGETQYF.

For this clonotype: Relative to the germline gene, one junction end is altered; a read error may explain this. The gene calls are TRBV10-2 and TRBJ2-5, with no clear D. CDR3 length: 11 residues. Germline loops: CDR1 WSHSY, CDR2 SAAADI. This CDR3 is CASSEQGTQYF. CDR3 sequence (DNA): TGCGCCAGCAGTGAGCAAGGGACCCAGTACTTC.

This clonotype was detected many times. The J gene is TRBJ2-5, the V gene TRBV12-3 or TRBV12-4; 7 positions agree with TRBD1. V shed 5 bases, J shed 2 bases, and the junction held 11 bases outside the gene matches. The CDR3 totals 16 residues. This CDR3 reads CASSDGPGTVQETQYF. For the CDR3, the DNA is TGTGCCAGCAGTGACGGTCCCGGGACAGTGCAAGAGACCCAGTACTTC.

The genes are TRBV24-1 and TRBJ2-1; no clear D. The CDR3 is made up of 12 amino acids. Deletions cut 1 base from V and 10 bases from J, with 7 bases between. Germline V gene data show CDR1 as KGHDR and CDR2 as SFDVKD. Here the CDR3 DNA reads TGTGCCACCAGTGATTTAGGCAGGGAGCAGTTCTTC. This codes for CATSDLGREQFF.